This T cell receptor beta chain is from a study of cytomegalovirus exposure and HLA in healthy donors. Turning to the study itself: The 95 to 150 validation repertoires were produced on the same platform as the approximately 620 repertoires of the first cohort. This was reported in a later analysis. Study conclusions and caveats: As was reported, the classifier diagnosed cytomegalovirus status with high specificity and sensitivity. Rare TCR sequences dominated, though some public TCRs recurred in many donors.

The donors were part of the validation cohort of 120 subjects. That cohort was separate from the first cohort, which comprised 666 subjects. Using immunoSEQ multiplex PCR, the repertoire was profiled, and TCRdb retains in-frame clones only, with some absent. The sample lists about 60,000 clones, over 85% seen once, with more than 1% in the top ten. Trimming cost V 5 bases and J 6 bases; bases outside gene matches: 6. This CDR3 is built from 14 residues. The germline V gene has CDR1 SEHNR and CDR2 FQNEAQ (reference sequence). About this clone itself: Its antigen is as yet unknown.

This TCR derives from a man aged 18 to 29 in good health and CMV-seronegative. The chain has TRBV7-9 and TRBJ2-2; 7 bases are a match to TRBD2. The specimen was PBMCs. In nucleotides, the CDR3 is TGTGCCAGCAGCCCGCCGACTAGCCCCGGGGAGCTGTTTTTT. Protein sequence: CASSPPTSPGELFF.